This T cell receptor beta chain was captured by sequencing in a study of beta chain features in type 1 diabetes. Study-wide context: Summed over all samples, the examined sorted cells came to more than 85 million.

The authors reverse transcribed all of the isolated RNA, so sequencing captured expressed TCRB transcripts. Data came from immunoSEQ multiplex PCR; TCRdb stores just in-frame clones and leaves some out. The sample holds around 260,000 clones; around 21% are singletons and the top ten take around 0.03%. Comment on this clone: As yet, its antigen is unknown. An end of the junction does not agree with germline; a read error may underlie this.

The CDR3 is 15 residues long. Per the germline V gene, CDR1 is LNHDA and CDR2 is SQIVND (reference sequence). General study points: Insertions were fewer and deletions more numerous at VDJ junctions in type 1 diabetes patients. A greater similarity of naive, central memory and Treg TCRB repertoires was seen among patients than among healthy donors. TCRB CDR3s were moderately but significantly shorter in Type 1 diabetes patients in all four CD4+ subsets.

Markers CD45RO/CCR7/CD25/CD127/CD95/CD27 served to sort CD4+ naive, central memory, regulatory and stem cell-like memory cells. The source is a woman between 40 and 50 years old with type 1 diabetes. The gene calls are TRBV19 and TRBJ1-2, with TRBD1 matching 9 bases. Sequencing was performed on naive CD4+ T cells from blood. CDR3 in amino acids: CASSSSQGANYGYTF. CDR3 nucleotide sequence: TGTGCCAGTAGTTCCTCACAGGGGGCTAATTATGGCTACACCTTC.